Each of the 27 T cell receptor beta chains below was sequenced from the same sample in a study of T-cell reconstitution after alpha-beta-depleted transplantation in children. The library targeted TCRbeta and was prepared with unique molecular identifiers. TCRdb called the PCR reads again in MiXCR, with one record for every CDR3 protein. The sample includes under 850,000 distinct CDR3 sequences, around 13% of them seen just once. The sample consisted of PBMCs, taken before TCRalphabeta/CD19-depleted stem cell transplant. All receptors come from a girl aged 2 to 9 with congenital amegakaryocytic thrombocytopenia, due to receive a stem cell transplant.

This clonotype was seen many times. J is TRBJ2-1 and V is TRBV20-1; 11 bases fit TRBD2. J gave up 10 bases and V 5 bases, and 10 bases lay outside the gene matches. The CDR3 contains 14 residues. Germline CDR1 reads DFQATT; CDR2 reads SNEGSKA (reference sequence). The CDR3 sequence is CSARTGLAGPEQFF. The CDR3 nucleotides are TGCAGTGCTCGAACCGGACTAGCGGGCCCAGAGCAGTTCTTC.

This clonotype was picked up many times. The rearrangement joins TRBV6-5 to TRBJ2-2; possibly TRBD1 for D (5 bases). CDR3 length: 12 residues. Germline V gene sequence: CDR1 MNHEY, CDR2 SVGAGI. V was cut by 6 bases and J by 6 bases, with 8 bases left in between. The CDR3 loop is CASRSGSGELFF. CDR3 DNA sequence: TGTGCCAGCAGATCAGGGTCCGGGGAGCTGTTTTTT.

This chain joins TRBV19 and TRBJ2-2; D ambiguous. The V end was cut by 2 bases, the J end by 7 bases, with 11 bases between. The germline V gene has CDR1 LNHDA and CDR2 SQIVND (reference sequence). This CDR3 contains 14 residues. The CDR3 loop is CASSIYPGFGELFF. CDR3 sequence (DNA): TGTGCCAGTAGTATATACCCAGGTTTCGGGGAGCTGTTTTTT.

This clonotype was observed a few times. CDR3 in DNA: TGTGCCAGCAGCCAGATAACTAGCGGGAGAGGTGAGCAGTTCTTC. It yields the protein CASSQITSGRGEQFF. The V call is TRBV4-2, the J call TRBJ2-1, with TRBD2 identical over 11 bases. With V trimmed by 3 bases and J by 9 bases, 7 bases remained unmatched. CDR1 and CDR2 from the germline V gene are LGHNA and YNFKEQ. This CDR3 has 15 residues.

In this sample, this clonotype turned up many times. J is TRBJ1-4 and V is TRBV14, with TRBD1 identical over 9 bases. This CDR3 spans 15 amino acids. In germline, CDR1 is SGHDN, CDR2 FVKESK. Trimming at V came to 5 bases and at J to 8 bases, leaving 9 bases not matched to a gene. The CDR3 protein is CASSGGTGFGEKLFF. The DNA for the CDR3 is TGTGCCAGCAGCGGAGGGACAGGGTTTGGCGAAAAACTGTTTTTT.

This clonotype was detected only a few times. The chain combines TRBV11-2 with TRBJ2-2, with D uncertain. V dropped 4 bases and J dropped 5 bases, with 8 bases sitting between them. Germline CDR1 SGHAT, CDR2 FQNNGV. The CDR3 loop spans 13 amino acids. CDR3 residues: CASSSLRTGELFF. CDR3 nucleotides: TGTGCCAGCAGCTCACTGAGGACCGGGGAGCTGTTTTTT.

This clonotype was seen ten or more times. The chain links TRBV6-5 to TRBJ1-3, with unresolved D. Germline V gives CDR1 MNHEY, CDR2 SVGAGI. V lost 0 bases and J lost 3, with 9 bases in between. This CDR3 is built from 15 residues. This CDR3 is CASSYSNRGGNTIYF. The CDR3 DNA reads as TGTGCCAGCAGTTACTCGAATCGAGGTGGAAACACCATATATTTT.

This clonotype was seen only a few times. This sequence joins TRBV7-9 and TRBJ1-1; 7 bases line up with TRBD1. The CDR3 extends over 14 amino acids. Per the germline V gene, CDR1 is SEHNR and CDR2 is FQNEAQ (reference sequence). V shed 11 bases and J 1 base; nucleotides not matched to a gene: 10. The CDR3 loop reads CAGHWTGPNTEAFF. The DNA for the CDR3 is TGTGCCGGGCACTGGACAGGCCCGAACACTGAAGCTTTCTTT.

In this sample, this clonotype turned up a few times. This chain joins TRBV6-1 and TRBJ1-2; D gene ambiguous. The CDR3 consists of 12 residues. The germline V gene has CDR1 MNHNS and CDR2 SASEGT. V lost 3 bases to trimming and J lost 2 bases, with 4 bases between them. For the CDR3, the DNA is TGTGCCAGCAGTGACAGCAACTATGGCTACACCTTC. Its protein is CASSDSNYGYTF.

The chain employs TRBV12-3 or TRBV12-4 and TRBJ1-2, with 7 bases lining up with TRBD1. The CDR3 runs 16 residues. The V segment lost 5 bases and the J segment 4 bases; nucleotides outside the gene matches: 13. The CDR3 spells CASSPPGQPGVYGYTF. CDR3 bases: TGTGCCAGCAGTCCACCGGGACAGCCTGGGGTCTATGGCTACACCTTC.

The CDR3 sequence: CASSSPGPVPPADTQYF. The CDR3 DNA sequence: TGTGCCAGCAGCTCGCCGGGACCGGTCCCCCCGGCAGATACGCAGTATTTT. This rearrangement joins TRBV7-9 to TRBJ2-3; D possibly uses TRBD1 or TRBD2 (5 bases each). V was clipped by 4 bases and J by 4 bases, with 21 bases between them. Germline CDR1 SEHNR, CDR2 FQNEAQ (reference sequence). The CDR3 has 17 amino acids.

The chain has TRBV5-1 and TRBJ2-7; unclear D gene. Germline V gene data show CDR1 as SGHRS and CDR2 as YFSETQ. V lost 3 bases and J 6 bases, leaving 19 bases between the germline ends. This CDR3 has 15 residues. In nucleotides, the CDR3 is TGCGCCAGCAGCTGGATCCAGAGTGAGGCCGGCGAGCAGTACTTC. Translating it yields CASSWIQSEAGEQYF.

This clonotype was detected many times. This chain joins TRBV11-1 and TRBJ2-3; no reliable D call. Germline-derived CDR1 and CDR2 are SGHAT and FQDESV (reference sequence). Trimming took 8 bases from V and 1 from J, leaving 7 bases between them. The CDR3 totals 12 residues. The CDR3, as DNA: TGTGCCAGCCAATGGGGCACAGATACGCAGTATTTT. Translating it yields CASQWGTDTQYF.

About this clonotype itself: A read error is possible here, since a much larger clone lies one base away. This chain joins TRBV19 and TRBJ2-7; 12 nucleotides match TRBD2. CDR3 length: 14 amino acids. The germline gives CDR1 LNHDA, CDR2 SQIVND (reference sequence). Written as DNA, the CDR3 is TGTGCCAGTAGTCGACTAGCGGGAGAATACGACCAGTACTTC. As protein: CASSRLAGEYDQYF.

In this sample, this clonotype turned up many times. V usage is TRBV5-1 and J usage is TRBJ2-2, with 7 bases fitting TRBD1. V trimming: 4 bases; J trimming: 0 bases; junction bases outside the gene matches: 3. The CDR3 length is 15 residues. The germline CDR1 and CDR2 sequences are SGHRS and YFSETQ. The CDR3 DNA reads TGCGCCAGCAGCCCGGACAGGCCGAACACCGGGGAGCTGTTTTTT. It is translated as CASSPDRPNTGELFF.

This clonotype was counted ten times or more. The chain carries TRBV4-1 and TRBJ2-1, with D unresolved. The V gene's germline CDR1 is MGHRA and CDR2 YSYEKL. The CDR3 loop spans 15 amino acids. V lost 0 bases and J lost 4, with 10 bases in between. The CDR3 loop is CASSQEPGNYNEQFF. CDR3 DNA: TGCGCCAGCAGCCAAGAGCCTGGTAATTACAATGAGCAGTTCTTC.

The chain links TRBV12-3 or TRBV12-4 to TRBJ2-1; TRBD2 aligns across 8 bases. Trimming removed 6 bases from V and 16 bases from J; junction bases left unmatched: 14. The CDR3 loop spans 13 amino acids. CDR3 nucleotide sequence: TGTGCCAGCAGCGCTAGGGAGGGACTAGGTCGATTCTTC. It encodes CASSAREGLGRFF.

This clonotype was recorded many times. The chain carries TRBV7-2 and TRBJ2-7; D remains unclear. From germline, CDR1 is SGHTA and CDR2 FQGNSA. The CDR3 is 14 amino acids. V lost 2 bases, J lost 3 bases, and 11 bases lay in between. The DNA for the CDR3 is TGTGCCAGCAGCTTACTCGCTGGATACTACGAGCAGTACTTC. This sequence encodes CASSLLAGYYEQYF. The entire variable domain, with the rest obtained from reference TRBV7-2 and TRBJ2-7, is as follows: GAGVSQSPSNKVTEKGKDVELRCDPISGHTALYWYRQSLGQGLEFLIYFQGNSAPDKSGLPSDRFSAERTGGSVSTLTIQRTQQEDSAVYLCASSLLAGYYEQYFGPGTRLTVT.

The chain has TRBV12-3 or TRBV12-4 and TRBJ2-3; tentative D call: TRBD2 (6 bases). The CDR3 extends over 14 amino acids. V was trimmed by 4 bases and J by 2 bases, leaving 10 bases between them. This CDR3 is CASSSLAITDTQYF. The CDR3 DNA is TGTGCCAGCAGTTCACTAGCTATCACAGATACGCAGTATTTT.

V gene TRBV24-1 combines with J gene TRBJ2-3; D gene ambiguous. The ends were cut back, 7 bases at V and 12 bases at J, with 22 bases in the middle. CDR3 length equals 14 residues. Looked up from germline, CDR1 is KGHDR and CDR2 is SFDVKD. CDR3 in DNA: TGTGCCACCAGAGATCCCGCTCTATATAGTTCTCAGTATTTT. As protein: CATRDPALYSSQYF.

This clonotype was seen a few times. The chain joins TRBV5-1 to TRBJ2-1, with 8 bases aligning to TRBD2. V shed 0 bases and J 7 bases; nucleotides not matched to a gene: 18. The CDR3 totals 19 residues. In germline, CDR1 is SGHRS, CDR2 YFSETQ. DNA for the CDR3: TGCGCCAGCAGCTTGGCCGATGTATATGGTAGAGCGGGAGTTAATGAGCAGTTCTTC. Encoded protein: CASSLADVYGRAGVNEQFF.

This clonotype was counted between two and nine times. This chain joins TRBV5-1 and TRBJ2-7; the D call may be TRBD1 or TRBD2 (5 bases each). This CDR3 comprises 14 residues. CDR1 SGHRS and CDR2 YFSETQ come from the germline V gene. V lost 3 bases and J 11 bases, leaving 21 bases between the germline ends. The CDR3 region is CASSSPGTQPSEYF. In nucleotides, the CDR3 is TGCGCCAGCAGCTCGCCCGGGACGCAACCGTCAGAGTACTTC. The entire variable domain, with the rest obtained from reference TRBV5-1 and TRBJ2-7, is as follows: KAGVTQTPRYLIKTRGQQVTLSCSPISGHRSVSWYQQTPGQGLQFLFEYFSETQRNKGNFPGRFSGRQFSNSRSEMNVSTLELGDSALYLCASSSPGTQPSEYFGPGTRLTVT.

The chain employs TRBV2 and TRBJ2-1, with unresolved D. The V gene lost 2 bases and the J gene lost 0 bases, with 5 bases spanning the gap. The CDR3 consists of 14 residues. From germline, CDR1 is SNHLY and CDR2 FYNNEI. Here the CDR3 reads CASSELVSYNEQFF. The CDR3, as DNA: TGTGCCAGCAGTGAATTAGTCTCCTACAATGAGCAGTTCTTC.

V gene TRBV12-3 or TRBV12-4 combines with J gene TRBJ2-7; D unresolved. V was trimmed by 7 bases and J by 5 bases, leaving 18 bases between them. This CDR3 is 14 amino acids long. The CDR3 reads CASNKIGLLHEQYF. As DNA, the CDR3 is TGTGCCAGCAACAAAATCGGTCTTCTCCACGAGCAGTACTTC.

The table lists this clonotype with many counts. The junction differs from germline at one of its ends, possibly a read error. The genes are TRBV5-1 and TRBJ2-1, with unresolved D. This CDR3 comprises 13 residues. Per germline, CDR1 SGHRS and CDR2 YFSETQ. The CDR3 protein is CASSLAGDNEQFF. The DNA of the CDR3 is TGTGCCAGCAGCTTGGCTGGGGACAATGAGCAGTTCTTC.

The J gene is TRBJ1-5, the V gene TRBV29-1, with D unresolved. Germline assignment: CDR1 SQVTM and CDR2 ANQGSEA. The V end was cut by 4 bases, the J end by 0 bases, with 7 bases between. This CDR3 region has 13 residues. CDR3 DNA: TGCAGCGTTGCGAGTTATAGCAATCAGCCCCAGCATTTT. This translates into CSVASYSNQPQHF.

This clonotype was detected only a few times. This chain links TRBV7-8 with TRBJ2-7; D gene uncertain. Germline CDR1 reads SGHVS; CDR2 reads FQNEAQ. The CDR3 consists of 11 residues. Deletions cut 5 bases from V and 5 bases from J, with 7 bases between. This chain's CDR3 is CASSPLNEQYF. Here the CDR3 DNA reads TGTGCCAGCAGCCCCCTAAACGAGCAGTACTTC.